The source of this T cell receptor beta chain is a study of T cells after yellow fever vaccination. General observations from the study: The CD4 compartment and the CD8 compartment contained a small share of clonotypes in common.

MiXCR was run by TCRdb on the 5' RACE reads, yielding one entry per CDR3 protein. Counted here are 610,000 or so distinct CDR3 sequences, 12% occurring once; the ten biggest clones make up approximately 15%. This clonotype occurred a few times. The antigen is not known. Germline loops: CDR1 KGHDR, CDR2 SFDVKD. CDR3 length equals 16 residues. Trimming cost V 5 bases and J 1 base; bases outside gene matches: 5. This rearrangement joins TRBV24-1 to TRBJ2-5; 11 bases map to TRBD1. The receptor comes from a man aged 30-40 years who received the YFV17D yellow fever vaccine. This specimen was PBMCs, taken on the day of the yellow fever booster vaccination. CDR3 nucleotides: TGTGCCACCAGTGCGCCCGGGACAGGGGGCCAAGAGACCCAGTACTTC. Protein product: CATSAPGTGGQETQYF.